This is a list of T cell receptor beta chains from one sample in a study of cytomegalovirus exposure and HLA in healthy donors. Measured with immunoSEQ multiplex PCR; TCRdb has only the in-frame clones, and not every one. The sample holds 80,000 to 95,000 clones, around three quarters seen once. Input material: PBMCs. These receptors all stem from a woman aged 50 to 60 in good health and CMV-seropositive. Each CDR3 is given with its conserved first and last residue. A D gene is named only where the DNA matches it firmly. The size field is filled for only some rows; it gives once, few, many or a size class.

j_call,v_call,clone_size,d_call,cdr3_aa,cdr3_nt
TRBJ2-7,TRBV10-3,.,.,CAISDGGGKSYEQYF,TGTGCCATCAGTGATGGGGGAGGAAAATCCTACGAGCAGTACTTC
TRBJ2-3,TRBV19,.,TRBD2,CASSITSGDTDTQYF,TGTGCCAGTAGTATCACTAGCGGAGACACAGATACGCAGTATTTT
TRBJ2-1,TRBV4-2,.,.,CASSQEAERGDYEQFF,TGTGCCAGCAGCCAGGAAGCGGAACGAGGCGATTATGAGCAGTTCTTC
TRBJ1-3,TRBV29-1,few,TRBD1,CSGAGQGGNTIYF,TGCAGCGGCGCGGGACAGGGAGGAAACACCATATATTTT
TRBJ2-7,TRBV5-4,.,TRBD2,CASSGGGSGSINEQYF,TGTGCCAGCAGCGGCGGAGGTAGCGGGAGTATCAACGAGCAGTACTTC
TRBJ1-3,TRBV28,.,.,CASSIGPGTGNTIYF,TGTGCCAGCAGCATAGGCCCAGGGACTGGAAACACCATATATTTT
TRBJ2-1,TRBV9,.,.,CASSATGGYGTQFF,TGTGCCAGCAGCGCCACTGGGGGGTATGGTACGCAGTTCTTC
TRBJ2-5,TRBV7-2,once,TRBD2,CASSLAGVGGGQETQYF,TGTGCCAGCAGCTTGGCGGGTGTGGGCGGGGGGCAAGAGACCCAGTACTTC
TRBJ2-3,TRBV5-1,.,.,CASSLDPQTDTQYF,TGCGCCAGCAGCTTGGACCCACAGACAGATACGCAGTATTTT
TRBJ2-5,TRBV12-5,.,TRBD2,CASGQMGLAEETQYF,TGTGCTAGTGGCCAAATGGGACTAGCGGAAGAGACCCAGTACTTC
TRBJ1-1,TRBV19,.,.,CASSTTGDTEAFF,TGTGCCAGTAGTACGACAGGTGACACTGAAGCTTTCTTT
TRBJ1-5,TRBV7-6,once,TRBD1,CASSLNPGQYSNQPQHF,TGTGCCAGCAGCTTAAATCCGGGACAGTATAGCAATCAGCCCCAGCATTTT
TRBJ2-7,TRBV13,.,.,CASSLQLASEQYF,TGTGCCAGCAGCTTACAACTAGCCTCCGAGCAGTACTTC
TRBJ1-5,TRBV28,.,TRBD1,CASSFLDRDSNQPQHF,TGTGCCAGCAGTTTTTTAGACAGGGATAGCAATCAGCCCCAGCATTTT
TRBJ2-1,TRBV7-9,.,.,CSSSSLLSSYNEQFF,TGTTCCAGCAGCTCCCTTTTGAGCTCCTACAATGAGCAGTTCTTC
TRBJ1-1,TRBV18,.,TRBD1,CASSPGTGGSEAFF,TGTGCCAGCTCTCCCGGGACAGGGGGCTCTGAAGCTTTCTTT
TRBJ2-3,TRBV5-1,.,TRBD2,CASSGGSSGTTDTQYF,TGCGCCAGCAGCGGGGGGTCTAGCGGTACTACAGATACGCAGTATTTT
TRBJ1-4,TRBV7-9,once,.,CASSLGSGLFF,TGTGCCAGCAGCTTAGGTAGCGGACTGTTTTTT
TRBJ2-7,TRBV19,.,.,CASSIDEASEQYF,TGTGCCAGTAGTATAGACGAGGCGTCCGAGCAGTACTTC
TRBJ2-2,TRBV11-2,few,TRBD2,CASSPLGLATGELFF,TGTGCCAGCAGCCCGTTGGGACTAGCGACCGGGGAGCTGTTTTTT
TRBJ2-7,TRBV5-5,.,TRBD1,CASSLLTGVNLYEQYF,TGTGCCAGCAGCTTATTGACAGGGGTCAACCTATACGAGCAGTACTTC
TRBJ2-2,TRBV5-5,.,.,CASSPKRTGVTGELFF,TGTGCCAGCAGCCCAAAGCGGACGGGAGTCACCGGGGAGCTGTTTTTT
TRBJ2-7,TRBV5-1,.,TRBD1,CASSLRQGGVEQYF,TGCGCCAGCAGCTTACGACAGGGGGGGGTCGAGCAGTACTTC
TRBJ2-1,TRBV5-6,.,TRBD2,CASSLRTSGPNEQFF,TGTGCCAGCAGCCTACGGACTAGCGGTCCCAATGAGCAGTTCTTC
TRBJ1-5,TRBV23-1,.,TRBD1,CASSQSIDRGLYSNQPQHF,TGCGCCAGCAGTCAATCTATCGACAGGGGCCTTTATAGCAATCAGCCCCAGCATTTT
TRBJ1-2,TRBV4-2,few,TRBD1,CASSQASGTAEYGYTF,TGTGCCAGCAGCCAAGCATCCGGGACAGCAGAATATGGCTACACCTTC
TRBJ2-5,TRBV7-6,.,.,CASSLALSQFQETQYF,TGTGCCAGCAGCTTAGCGTTGTCACAGTTCCAAGAGACCCAGTACTTC
TRBJ2-3,TRBV7-9,.,.,CASSIRGPTDTQYF,TGTGCCAGCAGCATCCGGGGTCCCACAGATACGCAGTATTTT
TRBJ2-2,TRBV9,.,TRBD2,CASSPTSGNTGELFF,TGTGCCAGCAGTCCGACTAGCGGGAACACCGGGGAGCTGTTTTTT
TRBJ1-2,TRBV5-1,few,TRBD1,CASSVGGQGISGYTF,TGCGCCAGCAGCGTCGGAGGACAGGGAATCTCTGGCTACACCTTC
TRBJ2-2,TRBV27,.,TRBD2,CASTLMGGRVNTGELFF,TGTGCCAGCACTCTAATGGGCGGGAGGGTGAACACCGGGGAGCTGTTTTTT
TRBJ2-1,TRBV7-6,.,TRBD2,CASSLRTPSGSTYNEQFF,TGTGCCAGCAGCTTACGAACCCCGAGCGGGAGTACCTACAATGAGCAGTTCTTC
TRBJ2-3,TRBV7-2,.,TRBD1,CASSQGVPGQVRDTQYF,TGTGCCAGCAGCCAGGGGGTGCCGGGACAGGTTAGAGATACGCAGTATTTT
TRBJ2-1,TRBV9,.,.,CASSPTVHASSYNEQFF,TGTGCCAGCAGCCCTACCGTCCACGCATCCTCCTACAATGAGCAGTTCTTC
TRBJ1-1,TRBV9,few,.,CASSHRRGGLDTEAFF,TGTGCCAGCAGCCACAGGCGGGGGGGGCTTGACACTGAAGCTTTCTTT
TRBJ2-1,TRBV11-2,few,.,CASSLGGQDGPNEQFF,TGTGCCAGCAGCTTAGGGGGGCAGGACGGTCCAAATGAGCAGTTCTTC
TRBJ2-1,TRBV9,.,TRBD2,CASSVVAGGGNNEQFF,TGTGCCAGCAGCGTAGTAGCGGGAGGAGGAAACAATGAGCAGTTCTTC
TRBJ1-2,TRBV6-4,.,.,CASRTPGGSYTF,TGTGCCAGCAGGACCCCGGGGGGGAGCTACACCTTC
TRBJ1-1,TRBV10-2,.,.,CASSESSGRGEAFF,TGCGCCAGCAGTGAGTCGTCAGGGCGGGGTGAAGCTTTCTTT
TRBJ2-1,TRBV12-5,few,TRBD1,CASDPTGANEQFF,TGTGCTAGTGACCCGACAGGGGCCAATGAGCAGTTCTTC
TRBJ2-7,TRBV7-2,.,TRBD2,CASSLAASGYEQYF,TGTGCCAGCAGCTTAGCGGCTAGCGGGTACGAGCAGTACTTC
TRBJ1-4,TRBV4-1,few,.,CASSQGAVVGATNEKLFF,TGCGCCAGCAGCCAAGGGGCGGTGGTGGGAGCAACTAATGAAAAACTGTTTTTT
TRBJ2-3,TRBV9,.,TRBD2,CASSVDPRSGRREGSTDTQYF,TGTGCCAGCAGCGTAGATCCCCGTAGCGGGAGGCGCGAGGGGAGCACAGATACGCAGTATTTT
TRBJ2-2,TRBV28,.,TRBD1,CASSLSGGIHTGELFF,TGTGCCAGCAGTCTGTCAGGGGGCATTCACACCGGGGAGCTGTTTTTT
TRBJ2-3,TRBV15,.,.,CATTLPLTGDADTQYF,TGTGCCACCACCCTACCCTTGACGGGAGACGCAGATACGCAGTATTTT
TRBJ1-1,TRBV27,.,TRBD1,CASSSQGPGITEAFF,TGTGCCAGCAGTTCACAGGGGCCGGGGATCACTGAAGCTTTCTTT
TRBJ2-7,TRBV7-9,.,TRBD2,CASTLAGGSTYEQYF,TGTGCCAGCACTCTAGCGGGAGGTTCTACCTACGAGCAGTACTTC
TRBJ2-6,TRBV5-1,.,.,CASSPPLHTGANVLTF,TGCGCCAGCAGCCCCCCCCTGCACACTGGGGCCAACGTCCTGACTTTC
TRBJ2-1,TRBV5-1,.,.,CASSQNFDRSHKGKQFF,TGCGCCAGCAGCCAGAACTTTGACAGAAGCCACAAAGGGAAGCAGTTCTTC
TRBJ2-2,TRBV7-2,.,.,CASRTGIQGTGELFF,TGTGCCAGCAGAACCGGGATACAGGGCACCGGGGAGCTGTTTTTT
TRBJ2-1,TRBV30,.,TRBD2,CAWGGSYEQFF,TGTGCCTGGGGCGGGAGTTATGAGCAGTTCTTC
TRBJ2-6,TRBV5-1,.,TRBD2,CASSLEAAGLAGVWGANVLTF,TGCGCCAGCAGCTTGGAAGCGGCGGGACTAGCGGGAGTTTGGGGGGCCAACGTCCTGACTTTC
TRBJ2-1,TRBV29-1,.,.,CSAQRGPDHNEQFF,TGCAGCGCCCAAAGGGGCCCGGACCACAATGAGCAGTTCTTC
TRBJ2-5,TRBV5-1,.,TRBD1,CASSLSRGQGAGTQYF,TGCGCCAGCAGCTTGAGTAGGGGACAGGGGGCAGGGACCCAGTACTTC
TRBJ2-7,TRBV27,.,.,CASSSGDRGLANAPNLYEQYF,TGTGCCAGCAGTTCCGGGGACAGGGGACTAGCCAACGCCCCCAACCTCTACGAGCAGTACTTC